These 16 T cell receptor beta chains were sequenced from one sample in a study of response to subunit inactivated influenza vaccine. TCRdb re-called the RT-PCR reads with MiXCR, one entry per CDR3 protein. Here the sample spans about 800,000 distinct CDR3 sequences, 21% being singletons. Sequenced material: PBMCs from blood, taken 4 to 6 days after vaccination. These receptors came from a man aged 50-59 years who received an inactivated influenza vaccine.

This clonotype was counted a few times. The chain uses TRBV11-2 and TRBJ2-1, with 8 bases that match TRBD1. Germline trimming cut 6 bases from V and 2 bases from J; bases unmatched to any gene: 3. This CDR3 has 14 residues. CDR1 is SGHAT, CDR2 FQNNGV, per germline. The CDR3 nucleotides read TGTGCCAGCAGAAACAGGGGGGCCTACAATGAGCAGTTCTTC. This encodes CASRNRGAYNEQFF.

The V gene is TRBV4-2, the J gene TRBJ1-2, with 9 bases matching TRBD1. Germline V gives CDR1 LGHNA, CDR2 YNFKEQ. This CDR3 spans 14 amino acids. The ends lost 0 bases at V and 9 bases at J; junction bases unmatched: 5. CDR3 in DNA: TGTGCCAGCAGCCAAGATCGGGACAGGGTTCGCTACACCTTC. This codes for CASSQDRDRVRYTF.

The rearrangement links TRBV29-1 to TRBJ2-1; D unclear. This CDR3 region has 10 residues. Looked up from germline, CDR1 is SQVTM and CDR2 is ANQGSEA. The V end lost 5 bases, the J end lost 9 bases, and 8 bases lay between the germline ends. The CDR3 reads CSVSGIEQFF. The DNA of the CDR3 is TGCAGCGTTTCAGGTATTGAGCAGTTCTTC.

The gene calls are TRBV24-1 and TRBJ2-7; perhaps TRBD1 as D (5 bases). The germline V gene encodes CDR1 KGHDR and CDR2 SFDVKD. The CDR3 spans 12 residues. Trimming cost V 5 bases and J 5 bases, with 9 bases left between them. CDR3 region: CATSAGIHEQYF. The CDR3 coding sequence is TGTGCCACCAGTGCAGGGATCCACGAGCAGTACTTC.

This clonotype was detected only a few times. V is TRBV6-2 or TRBV6-3 and J is TRBJ1-1; D is ambiguous. This CDR3 has 14 residues. The ends were cut back, 6 bases at V and 6 bases at J, with 17 bases in the middle. The germline V gene has CDR1 MNHEY and CDR2 SVGEGT. DNA of the CDR3: TGTGCCAGCAGCCTTCTCACCTCCGTTTCTGAAGCTTTCTTT. Its protein product is CASSLLTSVSEAFF.

This clonotype occurred once. The chain combines TRBV20-1 with TRBJ1-1, with unresolved D. V lost 4 bases, J lost 1 base, and 16 bases lay in between. Germline V gene lookup returns CDR1 DFQATT and CDR2 SNEGSKA (reference sequence). This CDR3 contains 15 residues. In DNA form, the CDR3 reads TGCAGTGCTAAACGGAACCCCCAGTCGAACACTGAAGCTTTCTTT. This translates into CSAKRNPQSNTEAFF.

The rearrangement links TRBV15 to TRBJ1-1; TRBD1 might be the D (5 bases). CDR1 and CDR2 (germline): LNHNV, YYDKDF (reference sequence). There are 14 residues in the CDR3. Trimming pared 0 bases from V and 5 bases from J, leaving 10 bases between. CDR3 loop: CATSRDSGATEAFF. The DNA for the CDR3 is TGTGCCACCAGCAGAGATTCTGGGGCGACTGAAGCTTTCTTT.

This clonotype has just a few counts. The chain uses TRBV5-6 and TRBJ2-1; 11 positions agree with TRBD2. Trimming removed 5 bases from V and 7 bases from J; junction bases left unmatched: 8. This CDR3 has 15 residues. In germline, CDR1 is SGHDT, CDR2 YYEEEE. Written as DNA, the CDR3 is TGTGCCAGCAGACCACTAGCGGGAGAAAAGAATGAGCAGTTCTTC. Translation: CASRPLAGEKNEQFF.

This clonotype was found a few times. The chain has TRBV10-3 and TRBJ2-7; no definite D call. Germline V gene lookup returns CDR1 ENHRY and CDR2 SYGVKD. V was cut by 0 bases and J by 7 bases, with 10 bases left in between. The CDR3 covers 13 residues. In DNA, the CDR3 is TGTGCCATCAGTGAGTCATATGCACGGGAGCAGTACTTC. As protein: CAISESYAREQYF.

In its sample, this clonotype was seen a few times. This chain uses TRBV3-1 with TRBJ2-3; the D is unclear. The CDR3 runs to 12 residues. V was cut by 3 bases and J by 6 bases, with 7 bases left in between. Germline CDR1 is LGHDT and CDR2 is YNNKEL (reference sequence). In DNA form, the CDR3 reads TGTGCCAGCAGCCAGCAAACGGATACGCAGTATTTT. Translation gives CASSQQTDTQYF.

This clonotype was counted between two and nine times. The gene calls are TRBV10-3 and TRBJ2-3, with D possibly matching TRBD1 (7 bases). V was shortened by 8 bases and J by 0 bases, with 12 bases between the two germline ends. Germline CDR1 ENHRY, CDR2 SYGVKD. The CDR3 contains 14 residues. The CDR3 region is CAIGQGGSTDTQYF. The DNA of the CDR3 is TGTGCCATCGGGCAGGGGGGTAGCACAGATACGCAGTATTTT.

This clonotype was observed a handful of times. V gene TRBV6-2 or TRBV6-3 combines with J gene TRBJ1-3, with D possibly matching TRBD1 (6 bases). The CDR3 has 17 residues. From germline, CDR1 is MNHEY and CDR2 SVGEGT. V was cut by 0 bases and J by 2 bases, with 14 bases left in between. The CDR3, as DNA: TGTGCCAGCAGTTACTCGAGGCGGCAGGGGACTGGAAACACCATATATTTT. Residues: CASSYSRRQGTGNTIYF.

The chain has TRBV19 and TRBJ2-7; possibly TRBD1 for D (5 bases). Germline V CDR1 and CDR2: LNHDA, SQIVND (reference sequence). The CDR3 covers 13 residues. V lost 2 bases to trimming and J lost 6 bases, with 11 bases between them. The CDR3 region has the DNA TGTGCCAGTAGTATAAGGGCAGGGCTCGAGCAGTACTTC. Its protein product is CASSIRAGLEQYF.

This clonotype was seen only a few times. For the CDR3, the DNA is TGTGCCAGCAGGTCTCAGTCTAGTGAGCAGTATTTT. It specifies CASRSQSSEQYF. The chain uses TRBV3-1 and TRBJ2-3; D gene unclear. The CDR3 sequence is 12 residues long. Per the germline V gene, CDR1 is LGHDT and CDR2 is YNNKEL (reference sequence). Trimming shortened V by 6 bases and J by 11 bases, and 15 bases separated the two germline ends.

The gene calls are TRBV10-1 and TRBJ2-5; tentative D call: TRBD1 (6 bases). Germline CDR1 and CDR2: WNHNN and SYGVQD (reference sequence). CDR3 length: 14 amino acids. V lost 3 bases and J 3 bases, leaving 11 bases between the germline ends. CDR3 nucleotides: TGCGCCAGCAGTGAATGGACAGCCAAAGAGACCCAGTACTTC. Amino acid sequence: CASSEWTAKETQYF.

This clonotype was counted a few times. The J gene is TRBJ1-1, the V gene TRBV28; D not certain. The CDR3 spans 12 residues. The V gene's germline CDR1 is MDHEN and CDR2 SYDVKM. V was shortened by 6 bases and J by 4 bases, with 9 bases between the two germline ends. CDR3 amino acids: CASSRRATEAFF. CDR3 DNA: TGTGCCAGCAGCCGTCGAGCCACTGAAGCTTTCTTT. Combining the CDR3 with reference TRBV28 and TRBJ1-1 gives the whole variable domain DVKVTQSSRYLVKRTGEKVFLECVQDMDHENMFWYRQDPGLGLRLIYFSYDVKMKEKGDIPEGYSVSREKKERFSLILESASTNQTSMYLCASSRRATEAFFGQGTRLTVV.